This T cell receptor beta chain derives from a study of radiotherapy plus CTLA-4 blockade in lung cancer. Study details: Disease control reached over 30%, with objective responses in roughly 17%.

This clone was counted a few times. The antigen is unknown. Receiving focal radiation plus CTLA-4 blockade with ipilimumab were patients who had chemo-refractory metastatic non-small-cell lung cancer. Study observations and caveats: Reports identified early blood T cell clone dynamics, with interferon-beta, as the best response predictor. Among blood TCR repertoires after radiotherapy plus ipilimumab, tumor-derived clones expanded.

This table comes from immunoSEQ multiplex PCR, and its TCRdb copy is limited to in-frame clones, with some not included. The sample lists roughly 77,000 clones; over 65% were seen once. Trimming at V came to 5 bases and at J to 1 base, leaving 8 bases not matched to a gene. The CDR3 is made up of 15 amino acids. The germline V gene has CDR1 SEHNR and CDR2 FQNEAQ (reference sequence). The TCR originated in a human donor with non-small cell lung cancer whose response to radiotherapy plus ipilimumab could not be evaluated. The rearrangement uses TRBV7-9 and TRBJ2-7; TRBD1 matches 7 bases. The sample in question was peripheral blood, obtained from a patient treated with radiotherapy plus ipilimumab. CDR3 in amino acids: CASSRGDSKSYEQYF. The DNA of the CDR3 is TGTGCCAGCAGCCGTGGGGACAGCAAATCCTACGAGCAGTACTTC.